Following are 9 T cell receptor beta chains from one sample sequenced in a study of blood T cell repertoires in COVID-19. Clones were read by immunoSEQ multiplex PCR, and TCRdb kept only the in-frame ones, dropping some. The data show approximately 200,000 clones, around 83% seen once. Sample: peripheral blood. The receptors originated from a middle-aged man who had recovered from COVID-19.

The chain has TRBV19 and TRBJ1-5; 7 bases are a match to TRBD1. After removal of 4 bases from V and 4 bases from J, the junction contained 10 bases not matched to a gene. The CDR3 runs to 16 residues. Per germline, CDR1 LNHDA and CDR2 SQIVND (reference sequence). The CDR3: CASSTLRRGSNQPQHF. CDR3 bases: TGTGCCAGTAGTACCCTTCGCAGGGGGAGTAATCAGCCCCAGCATTTT.

This chain's CDR3 is CASLKYQQRNKETQYF. The CDR3 coding sequence is TGTGCCAGCCTGAAATACCAACAGCGGAATAAAGAGACCCAGTACTTC. The chain couples TRBV5-6 to TRBJ2-5; tentative D call: TRBD2 (5 bases). Trimming cost V 7 bases and J 3 bases, with 22 bases left between them. The V gene's germline CDR1 is SGHDT and CDR2 YYEEEE. The CDR3 loop spans 16 amino acids.

The CDR3 sequence is CASSPPWDRRSYNEQFF. The CDR3 DNA reads TGTGCCAGCAGCCCACCTTGGGACAGGAGGAGTTACAATGAGCAGTTCTTC. The chain employs TRBV7-7 and TRBJ2-1, with 8 positions matching TRBD1. This CDR3 is 17 amino acids long. From germline, CDR1 is SSHAT and CDR2 FNYEAQ (reference sequence). V shed 5 bases, J shed 4 bases, and the junction held 13 bases outside the gene matches. Variable domain in full (rest from reference TRBV7-7 and TRBJ2-1): GAGVSQSPRYKVTKRGQDVTLRCDPISSHATLYWYQQALGQGPEFLTYFNYEAQPDKSGLPSDRFSAERPEGSISTLTIQRTEQRDSAMYRCASSPPWDRRSYNEQFFGPGTRLTVL.

The CDR3 sequence: CASSLWDRGNNQPQHF. The DNA of the CDR3 is TGTGCCAGCAGTTTATGGGACAGGGGCAACAATCAGCCCCAGCATTTT. The chain combines TRBV28 with TRBJ1-5; 9 bases match TRBD1. The length of the CDR3 is 16 residues. Germline CDR1 and CDR2: MDHEN and SYDVKM. V shed 0 bases and J 3 bases; nucleotides not matched to a gene: 3.

The J gene is TRBJ2-3, the V gene TRBV18, with 8 bases lining up with TRBD2. The ends lost 3 bases at V and 8 bases at J; junction bases unmatched: 10. The CDR3 is made up of 15 amino acids. Germline V gene sequence: CDR1 KGHSH, CDR2 LQKENI. The DNA of the CDR3 is TGTGCCAGCTCACCCGTAGCGGGATCGGGGGTTACGCAGTATTTT. It codes for CASSPVAGSGVTQYF. Full variable domain (outside the CDR3, taken from reference TRBV18 and TRBJ2-3): NAGVMQNPRHLVRRRGQEARLRCSPMKGHSHVYWYRQLPEEGLKFMVYLQKENIIDESGMPKERFSAEFPKEGPSILRIQQVVRGDSAAYFCASSPVAGSGVTQYFGPGTRLTVL.

This clone was counted a few times. The chain recombines TRBV2 with TRBJ1-3, with TRBD1 matching 10 bases. Unmatched junction bases numbered 2, after V lost 3 bases and J lost 3 bases. Looked up from germline, CDR1 is SNHLY and CDR2 is FYNNEI. The CDR3 contains 15 residues. The CDR3 loop reads CASSEGTGVGNTIYF. DNA of the CDR3: TGTGCCAGCAGTGAGGGGACAGGGGTTGGAAACACCATATATTTT.

The V gene is TRBV19, the J gene TRBJ2-1; 10 bases match TRBD2. This CDR3 has 17 amino acids. V was pared by 8 bases and J by 3 bases, with 13 bases of the junction left unmatched. Per the germline V gene, CDR1 is LNHDA and CDR2 is SQIVND (reference sequence). Here the CDR3 reads CASGSLAGNPNYNEQFF. The CDR3 bases are TGTGCCAGTGGCTCACTAGCGGGAAACCCCAACTACAATGAGCAGTTCTTC.

The chain employs TRBV11-2 and TRBJ2-7; D gene unclear. CDR1 and CDR2 from the germline V gene are SGHAT and FQNNGV. V was cut by 4 bases and J by 6 bases, with 10 bases left in between. CDR3 size: 12 residues. The CDR3 DNA reads TGTGCCAGCAGCTCCGGCGGTTTCGAGCAGTACTTC. This sequence encodes CASSSGGFEQYF.

V usage is TRBV11-2 and J usage is TRBJ1-2, with a possible D match to TRBD1 (6 bases). This CDR3 has 16 amino acids. Trimming took off 5 bases at V and 3 bases at J, with 19 bases between the two ends. From germline, CDR1 is SGHAT and CDR2 FQNNGV. The CDR3 spells CASSARAGGGYYGYTF. The CDR3 DNA sequence: TGTGCCAGCAGCGCCAGGGCGGGGGGCGGCTACTATGGCTACACCTTC.